Listed here are 15 T cell receptor beta chains from one sample, sequenced in a study of T cell responses to AZD1222 COVID-19 vaccine. Profiled with immunoSEQ multiplex PCR; TCRdb holds only in-frame clones, not every one. The table lists under 150,000 clones, over 75% of them singletons. Sample: peripheral blood, taken on day 0 of AZD1222 vaccination. The receptors shown here come from an adult in good health.

This chain connects TRBV2 to TRBJ1-2; 10 bases agree with TRBD1. Per germline, CDR1 SNHLY and CDR2 FYNNEI. With V trimmed by 0 bases and J by 7 bases, 2 bases remained unmatched. The CDR3 loop spans 14 amino acids. This CDR3 is CASSEAGQGGGYTF. The CDR3, as DNA: TGTGCCAGCAGTGAAGCTGGACAGGGGGGTGGCTACACCTTC.

V gene TRBV29-1 combines with J gene TRBJ2-3; perhaps TRBD2 as D (6 bases). The CDR3 spans 13 residues. Germline CDR1 SQVTM, CDR2 ANQGSEA. Between the trimmed V and J ends, which lost 6 bases and 3 bases, there was a span of 13 bases. As DNA, the CDR3 is TGCAGCGTCTCAGGGCTAGCGACAGATACGCAGTATTTT. Protein: CSVSGLATDTQYF.

This clone appeared once. The chain joins TRBV19 to TRBJ1-5, with D unresolved. The CDR3 spans 12 residues. Germline loops: CDR1 LNHDA, CDR2 SQIVND (reference sequence). V shed 8 bases and J shed 2 bases, with 7 bases lying between them. CDR3 in DNA: TGTGCCAGTGGGTGGGGCAATCAGCCCCAGCATTTT. It translates to CASGWGNQPQHF.

The genes are TRBV6-5 and TRBJ1-2; perhaps TRBD1 as D (6 bases). Deletions cut 7 bases from V and 5 bases from J, with 17 bases between. Germline lookup yields CDR1 MNHEY and CDR2 SVGAGI. The CDR3 length is 14 residues. The CDR3 nucleotides read TGTGCCAGCACCCCCGGAGGGGGGCGTTATGGCTACACCTTC. Its translation is CASTPGGGRYGYTF.

This clone occurred once. V is TRBV6-2 or TRBV6-3 and J is TRBJ1-1; D uncertain. CDR1 is MNHEY, CDR2 SVGEGT, per germline. The CDR3 consists of 14 residues. With 1 base removed from V and 7 bases from J, the gap between germline ends came to 13 bases. CDR3 coding DNA: TGTGCCAGCAGTTACTATCGAACGCTTAGTGAAGCTTTCTTT. Encoded protein: CASSYYRTLSEAFF.

This clone showed up just a few times. The chain employs TRBV19 and TRBJ1-1, with a possible D match to TRBD1 (6 bases). The CDR3 is 15 residues long. Trimming removed 7 bases at V and 2 bases at J, with 17 bases between. Germline V CDR1 and CDR2: LNHDA, SQIVND (reference sequence). CDR3 region: CASMGPGHLNTEAFF. CDR3 in DNA: TGTGCCAGTATGGGGCCGGGACACCTCAACACTGAAGCTTTCTTT. The full variable domain, rest sourced from reference TRBV19 and TRBJ1-1, is DGGITQSPKYLFRKEGQNVTLSCEQNLNHDAMYWYRQDPGQGLRLIYYSQIVNDFQKGDIAEGYSVSREKKESFPLTVTSAQKNPTAFYLCASMGPGHLNTEAFFGQGTRLTVV.

The rearrangement links TRBV4-1 to TRBJ2-2, with D tentatively TRBD1 (5 bases). The CDR3 is made up of 14 amino acids. V was pared by 6 bases and J by 1 base, with 9 bases between. CDR1 and CDR2 (germline): MGHRA, YSYEKL. CDR3 region: CASRSRENTGELFF. CDR3 in DNA: TGCGCCAGCAGATCCAGGGAGAACACCGGGGAGCTGTTTTTT.

This chain connects TRBV19 to TRBJ2-5, with TRBD2 identical over 7 bases. The V gene end was trimmed by 3 bases and the J gene end by 4 bases; junction bases not matched to a gene: 11. This CDR3 comprises 16 residues. Germline V lookup: CDR1 LNHDA, CDR2 SQIVND (reference sequence). CDR3 in DNA: TGTGCCAGTAGTATTTCGACAGCAGCGGGAACAGAGACCCAGTACTTC. It specifies CASSISTAAGTETQYF.

The chain joins TRBV19 to TRBJ2-1, with 11 bases matching TRBD2. V was clipped by 3 bases and J by 3 bases; unmatched bases: 1. The CDR3 has 15 residues. Per the germline V gene, CDR1 is LNHDA and CDR2 is SQIVND (reference sequence). This CDR3 is CASSMTSGDYNEQFF. The CDR3, as DNA: TGTGCCAGTAGTATGACTAGCGGGGACTACAATGAGCAGTTCTTC.

The chain uses TRBV5-6 and TRBJ1-1; 8 bases fit TRBD1. This CDR3 contains 15 residues. Looked up from germline, CDR1 is SGHDT and CDR2 is YYEEEE. V shed 2 bases and J 8 bases; nucleotides not matched to a gene: 11. The CDR3 DNA reads as TGTGCCAGCAGCTTTAAGGACAGGGTCTTTGGGGAAGCTTTCTTT. Translated, it gives CASSFKDRVFGEAFF.

V is TRBV21-1 and J is TRBJ1-1; no DNA check was done on the table's D call, TRBD1. TRBV21-1 represents a pseudogene. The CDR3 runs to 16 residues. In DNA form, the CDR3 reads TGTGCCAGCAGCAAAGTTGGGGACAGGGGGAACACTGAAGCTTTCTTT. Its translation: CASSKVGDRGNTEAFF.

J is TRBJ1-2 and V is TRBV7-9; a weak D match, TRBD1 (5 bases). Germline CDR1 and CDR2: SEHNR and FQNEAQ (reference sequence). V lost 7 bases and J lost 3, with 9 bases in between. There are 12 residues in the CDR3. CDR3: CASNGGDYGYTF. CDR3 bases: TGTGCCAGCAACGGGGGAGACTATGGCTACACCTTC.

The chain carries TRBV30 and TRBJ2-2; D is unclear. Germline CDR1 is GTSNPN and CDR2 is SVGIG (reference sequence). The CDR3 is made up of 14 amino acids. The V end lost 3 bases, the J end lost 0 bases, and 8 bases lay between the germline ends. The CDR3 sequence is CAWRGLTNTGELFF. CDR3 DNA sequence: TGTGCCTGGAGAGGGCTGACGAACACCGGGGAGCTGTTTTTT.

This clone has a single count. This chain joins TRBV24-1 and TRBJ1-4, with 7 bases lining up with TRBD1. The CDR3 has 18 amino acids. Looked up from germline, CDR1 is KGHDR and CDR2 is SFDVKD. J was trimmed by 8 bases and V by 8 bases; bases with no gene match: 22. As DNA, the CDR3 is TGTGCCACCATCCCCCCCGATAGACAGGGACCAGGTGGGGAAAAACTGTTTTTT. Translation gives CATIPPDRQGPGGEKLFF.

V usage is TRBV19 and J usage is TRBJ1-2; the D gene is possibly TRBD1 (5 bases). Between the trimmed V and J ends, which lost 5 bases and 0 bases, there was a span of 10 bases. Germline V gene data show CDR1 as LNHDA and CDR2 as SQIVND (reference sequence). The CDR3 length is 14 residues. The CDR3 reads CASSGVGANYGYTF. The DNA for the CDR3 is TGTGCCAGTAGTGGGGTAGGGGCTAACTATGGCTACACCTTC.